Below are 27 T cell receptor beta chains sequenced from a single sample in a study of blood T cell repertoires in COVID-19. Method: immunoSEQ multiplex PCR; TCRdb's copy keeps in-frame clones and lacks some. Of 100,000 to 120,000 clones in the sample, about 88% are singletons; the top ten hold about 3.5%. Sequenced: peripheral blood. The receptors stem from a woman aged 45 to 65 with acute or convalescent COVID-19.

The chain joins TRBV7-9 to TRBJ2-5; weak D call: TRBD2 (6 bases). Germline V gives CDR1 SEHNR, CDR2 FQNEAQ (reference sequence). This CDR3 region has 14 residues. With 5 bases removed from V and 2 bases from J, the gap between germline ends came to 12 bases. Written as DNA, the CDR3 is TGTGCCAGCAGCCGGGGGTCGAGGCAAGAGACCCAGTACTTC. This translates into CASSRGSRQETQYF.

The chain joins TRBV5-1 to TRBJ1-3; no reliable D call. Between the trimmed V and J ends, which lost 0 bases and 0 bases, there was a span of 7 bases. The CDR3 runs to 15 residues. Germline V gives CDR1 SGHRS, CDR2 YFSETQ. In nucleotides, the CDR3 is TGCGCCAGCAGCTTGGGGGCCGTCTCTGGAAACACCATATATTTT. Encoded protein: CASSLGAVSGNTIYF.

The rearrangement uses TRBV11-3 and TRBJ2-1; TRBD1 agrees at 8 bases. The junction had 7 bases not matched to a gene; V was cut back by 5 bases and J by 13 bases. CDR3 length equals 12 residues. CDR1 SGHNT and CDR2 YENEEA come from the germline V gene. CDR3 in DNA: TGTGCCAGCAGCACGACAGGGGCGACACAGTTCTTC. Translated: CASSTTGATQFF.

This chain connects TRBV7-9 to TRBJ2-1; D might be TRBD2 (6 bases). Germline lookup yields CDR1 SEHNR and CDR2 FQNEAQ (reference sequence). This CDR3 contains 17 residues. The V end lost 1 base, the J end lost 4 bases, and 17 bases lay between the germline ends. The CDR3 protein is CASSLDLALTLYNEQFF. Written as DNA, the CDR3 is TGTGCCAGCAGCTTAGATCTAGCGCTCACTCTTTACAATGAGCAGTTCTTC.

The CDR3 region has the DNA TGTGCCGGCACGACAGGGATGAGCGAGACCCAGTACTTC. Translated, it gives CAGTTGMSETQYF. This rearrangement joins TRBV6-5 to TRBJ2-5, with 7 nucleotides matching TRBD1. Germline loops: CDR1 MNHEY, CDR2 SVGAGI. The ends lost 11 bases at V and 5 bases at J; junction bases unmatched: 11. CDR3 size: 13 residues.

V gene TRBV5-5 combines with J gene TRBJ2-2; TRBD2 agrees at 10 bases. The CDR3 has 16 residues. V lost 4 bases and J lost 0; bases outside the gene matches: 3. Germline loops: CDR1 SGHKS, CDR2 YYEKEE (reference sequence). This CDR3 reads CASSIGLAANTGELFF. CDR3 bases: TGTGCCAGCAGCATAGGACTAGCGGCGAACACCGGGGAGCTGTTTTTT.

The chain employs TRBV27 and TRBJ2-7; no reliable D call. Germline V lookup: CDR1 MNHEY, CDR2 SMNVEV (reference sequence). This CDR3 spans 15 amino acids. Trimming pared 6 bases from V and 0 bases from J, leaving 15 bases between. The CDR3 here is CASSLKTPSSYEQYF. In nucleotides, the CDR3 is TGTGCCAGCAGCTTAAAGACACCGAGCTCCTACGAGCAGTACTTC.

V is TRBV7-6 and J is TRBJ1-2, with a weak D call TRBD1 (6 bases). V gave up 4 bases and J gave up 0 bases, with 12 bases separating them. CDR1 SGHVS and CDR2 FNYEAQ come from the germline V gene. CDR3 size: 15 residues. The CDR3 sequence: CASSSVTGSNYGYTF. CDR3 coding DNA: TGTGCCAGCAGCTCTGTGACAGGATCTAACTATGGCTACACCTTC.

The CDR3 DNA is TGTGCCAGCAATTGGGACAGGGAGCAGTACTTC. Translating gives CASNWDREQYF. The chain couples TRBV6-5 to TRBJ2-7; 8 positions match TRBD1. The CDR3 runs to 11 residues. Germline V CDR1 and CDR2: MNHEY, SVGAGI. The V segment lost 7 bases and the J segment 7 bases; nucleotides outside the gene matches: 3.

The table lists this clone with a count of one. V and J are TRBV27 and TRBJ1-3, with 8 bases aligning to TRBD1. Per the germline V gene, CDR1 is MNHEY and CDR2 is SMNVEV (reference sequence). There are 14 residues in the CDR3. V dropped 5 bases and J dropped 4; count of bases not matched to a gene: 4. The CDR3 nucleotides read TGTGCCAGCAGTCTCAGGGGGCAAGGAAACACCATATATTTT. Translating it yields CASSLRGQGNTIYF.

The chain links TRBV3-1 (or the pseudogene TRBV3-2) to TRBJ2-3, with D unclear. V was shortened by 9 bases and J by 2 bases, with 9 bases between the two germline ends. The germline V gene has CDR1 LGHDT and CDR2 YNNKEL (reference sequence). This CDR3 spans 12 amino acids. The CDR3 sequence: CASRDTTDTQYF. The CDR3 DNA sequence: TGTGCCAGTAGAGACACCACAGATACGCAGTATTTT.

The CDR3 sequence is CASSFNSPLHF. Here the CDR3 DNA reads TGTGCCAGCAGCTTTAATTCACCCCTCCACTTT. This sequence joins TRBV28 and TRBJ1-6; D ambiguous. V lost 6 bases, J lost 6 bases, and 3 bases lay in between. The CDR3 consists of 11 residues. Germline CDR1 and CDR2: MDHEN and SYDVKM.

This clone was observed once. The chain carries TRBV28 and TRBJ1-2; the match to TRBD1 covers 7 bases. V gave up 3 bases and J gave up 4 bases; unmatched junction bases: 8. The germline gives CDR1 MDHEN, CDR2 SYDVKM. This CDR3 contains 15 residues. The CDR3 DNA reads as TGTGCCAGCAGTTTGGTCCCAGGGGGTTTCTATGGCTACACCTTC. Amino acids: CASSLVPGGFYGYTF.

This clone has just one count. This sequence joins TRBV6-5 and TRBJ1-2; D is perhaps TRBD1 (6 bases). Germline-derived CDR1 and CDR2 are MNHEY and SVGAGI. V dropped 6 bases and J dropped 4 bases, with 15 bases sitting between them. The CDR3 runs 14 residues. CDR3 DNA sequence: TGTGCCAGCAGCCCCGCCCAGGGGCGCTATGGCTACACCTTC. Protein: CASSPAQGRYGYTF.

The V call is TRBV6-5, the J call TRBJ2-7; 7 bases agree with TRBD1. This CDR3 has 11 amino acids. The V gene end was trimmed by 6 bases and the J gene end by 6 bases; junction bases not matched to a gene: 2. Germline CDR1 MNHEY, CDR2 SVGAGI. In DNA form, the CDR3 reads TGTGCCAGCAGACGACAGGGCGAGCAGTACTTC. Its protein is CASRRQGEQYF.

This clone was seen a single time. Other DNA sequences in this sample translate to the same CDR3. V usage is TRBV10-2 and J usage is TRBJ2-3, with 8 bases lining up with TRBD2. Germline V gene sequence: CDR1 WSHSY, CDR2 SAAADI. This CDR3 has 13 amino acids. V gave up 6 bases and J gave up 1 base; unmatched junction bases: 0. This chain's CDR3 is CASRTSGTDTQYF. The CDR3 nucleotides read TGCGCCAGCAGGACTAGCGGCACAGATACGCAGTATTTT.

V gene TRBV28 combines with J gene TRBJ2-2, with 12 bases identical to TRBD2. Germline V lookup: CDR1 MDHEN, CDR2 SYDVKM. CDR3 length: 14 amino acids. Unmatched junction bases numbered 4, after V lost 10 bases and J lost 4 bases. CDR3: CATSGRGGTGELFF. The CDR3 nucleotides read TGTGCCACTAGCGGGAGGGGGGGCACCGGGGAGCTGTTTTTT.

The chain is built from TRBV15 and TRBJ2-7; 8 bases match TRBD1. Germline V gene data show CDR1 as LNHNV and CDR2 as YYDKDF (reference sequence). V gave up 0 bases and J gave up 6 bases; unmatched junction bases: 10. This CDR3 is 16 amino acids long. In nucleotides, the CDR3 is TGTGCCACCAGCAGAGAAAGGACAGGGAGGTTGGTCGAGCAGTACTTC. Protein product: CATSRERTGRLVEQYF.

This clone was seen just once. The chain links TRBV5-1 to TRBJ1-3, with D possibly TRBD1 on 5 matching bases. The CDR3 consists of 15 residues. Germline V gene sequence: CDR1 SGHRS, CDR2 YFSETQ. V shed 4 bases and J shed 0 bases, with 11 bases lying between them. The CDR3 nucleotides read TGCGCCAGCAGCCGGGACGGGGGCTCTGGAAACACCATATATTTT. Protein: CASSRDGGSGNTIYF.

This clone was counted only a few times. The chain employs TRBV11-2 and TRBJ2-2; D gene unclear. The CDR3 runs 13 residues. V was pared by 0 bases and J by 7 bases, with 6 bases between. Per the germline V gene, CDR1 is SGHAT and CDR2 is FQNNGV. The chain's CDR3 is CASSLEYNGELFF. DNA for the CDR3: TGTGCCAGCAGCTTAGAGTACAACGGGGAGCTGTTTTTT.

The gene calls are TRBV19 and TRBJ2-3; D not resolved. The germline CDR1 and CDR2 sequences are LNHDA and SQIVND (reference sequence). Between the trimmed V and J ends, which lost 7 bases and 0 bases, there was a span of 5 bases. The CDR3 runs 12 residues. The CDR3 nucleotides read TGTGCCAGTAAATCTAGCACAGATACGCAGTATTTT. Protein: CASKSSTDTQYF.

This clone was seen just once. The chain joins TRBV5-1 to TRBJ1-4, with 9 bases identical to TRBD1. The germline CDR1 and CDR2 sequences are SGHRS and YFSETQ. Germline trimming cut 4 bases from V and 7 bases from J; bases unmatched to any gene: 5. The CDR3 has 14 residues. The CDR3 DNA sequence: TGCGCCAGCAGCCTGGACAGGGGAGGTGAAAAACTGTTTTTT. This codes for CASSLDRGGEKLFF. Full variable domain (remainder filled in from reference TRBV5-1 and TRBJ1-4): KAGVTQTPRYLIKTRGQQVTLSCSPISGHRSVSWYQQTPGQGLQFLFEYFSETQRNKGNFPGRFSGRQFSNSRSEMNVSTLELGDSALYLCASSLDRGGEKLFFGSGTQLSVL.

V and J are TRBV7-9 and TRBJ2-5, with 10 nucleotides matching TRBD2. This CDR3 comprises 18 residues. Trimming took 2 bases from V and 1 from J; bases not matched to a gene: 10. CDR1 is SEHNR, CDR2 FQNEAQ, per germline (reference sequence). The CDR3 loop reads CASSLIPAPSGSQETQYF. In DNA form, the CDR3 reads TGTGCCAGCAGCTTAATTCCGGCGCCTAGCGGGAGCCAAGAGACCCAGTACTTC.

The chain carries TRBV5-1 and TRBJ2-5; 11 bases match TRBD2. Germline V gives CDR1 SGHRS, CDR2 YFSETQ. CDR3 length: 15 amino acids. V lost 4 bases to trimming and J lost 6 bases; unmatched junction nucleotides: 8. The CDR3 nucleotides read TGCGCCAGCAGCACGTTAGCGGGAGGGCCTAAGACCCAGTACTTC. It specifies CASSTLAGGPKTQYF.

This clone was picked up a small number of times. J is TRBJ2-7 and V is TRBV7-2; 8 bases map to TRBD1. V was pared by 0 bases and J by 7 bases, with 11 bases of the junction left unmatched. The germline CDR1 and CDR2 sequences are SGHTA and FQGNSA. The CDR3 extends over 16 amino acids. The CDR3: CASSLASGGALREQYF. CDR3 DNA sequence: TGTGCCAGCAGCTTAGCTTCAGGGGGCGCCCTCCGTGAGCAGTACTTC.

V gene TRBV24-1 combines with J gene TRBJ1-2; 8 bases map to TRBD1. V shed 3 bases and J 6 bases; nucleotides not matched to a gene: 5. There are 14 residues in the CDR3. The germline CDR1 and CDR2 sequences are KGHDR and SFDVKD. CDR3: CATSDPTDRDGYTF. CDR3 DNA sequence: TGTGCCACCAGTGATCCCACGGACAGGGATGGCTACACCTTC.

The rearrangement uses TRBV28 and TRBJ1-4, with TRBD1 matching 10 bases. The CDR3 loop spans 15 amino acids. V was pared by 6 bases and J by 5 bases, with 6 bases of the junction left unmatched. The germline CDR1 and CDR2 sequences are MDHEN and SYDVKM. DNA of the CDR3: TGTGCCAGCAGACTCGGGACAGGGGAGAATGAAAAACTGTTTTTT. This encodes CASRLGTGENEKLFF. The full variable domain, with the rest looked up from reference TRBV28 and TRBJ1-4, is DVKVTQSSRYLVKRTGEKVFLECVQDMDHENMFWYRQDPGLGLRLIYFSYDVKMKEKGDIPEGYSVSREKKERFSLILESASTNQTSMYLCASRLGTGENEKLFFGSGTQLSVL.